This T cell receptor beta chain was found in a study of post-analysis software for immune sequencing data. Overall study context: Multiple sclerosis in the patients followed relapsing-remitting, secondary progressive and progressive-relapsing courses. General study findings and limits: Controls showed lower frequencies than patients for four to six TRBV segments, and TRBV5-6, TRBV5-1 and TRBV20-1 were among these. Significantly decreased normalized Chao1 diversity was recorded for multiple sclerosis patients relative to controls. F measure grouped same-batch samples tightly together.

The TCR beta cDNA libraries contained unique molecular identifiers. The source material, about 0.9 to 10 million T cells, gave rise to 500,000 or so cDNA molecules. TCRdb re-called the PCR reads through MiXCR, storing one row per CDR3 protein. The sample comprises some 690,000 distinct CDR3 sequences, roughly three fifths of which are singletons, and about 11% rests with the top ten. This clonotype was counted a few times. Its target is not known. Germline V CDR1 and CDR2: SEHNR, FQNEAQ (reference sequence). The CDR3 has 17 residues. With 1 base removed from V and 2 bases from J, the gap between germline ends came to 15 bases.

The TCR originated in a girl aged 2-15 years with multiple sclerosis. The chain is built from TRBV7-9 and TRBJ2-1; no definite D call. The material sequenced was blood. CDR3 region: CASSLERLGKTYNEQFF. As DNA, the CDR3 is TGTGCCAGCAGCTTAGAGCGTCTGGGGAAAACCTACAATGAGCAGTTCTTC.